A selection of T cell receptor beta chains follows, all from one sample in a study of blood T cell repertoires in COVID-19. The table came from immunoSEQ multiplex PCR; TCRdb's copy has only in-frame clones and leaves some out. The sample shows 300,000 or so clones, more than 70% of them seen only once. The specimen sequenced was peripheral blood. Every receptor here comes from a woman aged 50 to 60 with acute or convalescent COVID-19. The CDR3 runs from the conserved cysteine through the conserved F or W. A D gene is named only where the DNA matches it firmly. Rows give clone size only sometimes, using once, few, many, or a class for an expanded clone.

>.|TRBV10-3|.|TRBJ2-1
CAVWAGEYNEQFF
TGTGCCGTCTGGGCAGGGGAGTACAATGAGCAGTTCTTC
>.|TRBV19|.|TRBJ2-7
CASSPLGERVYEQYF
TGTGCCAGTAGCCCACTAGGTGAGCGGGTCTACGAGCAGTACTTC
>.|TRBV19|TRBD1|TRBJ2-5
CASRKQGAWETQYF
TGTGCCAGCAGGAAACAGGGGGCTTGGGAGACCCAGTACTTC
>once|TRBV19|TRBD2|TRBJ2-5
CASSHPSAGGRETQYF
TGTGCCAGTAGTCATCCCTCGGCGGGAGGGCGGGAGACCCAGTACTTC
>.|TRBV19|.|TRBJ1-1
CASSISGASTEAFF
TGTGCCAGTAGTATCAGCGGGGCGAGCACTGAAGCTTTCTTT
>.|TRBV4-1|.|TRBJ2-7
CASSQEPESYEQYF
TGCGCCAGCAGCCAAGAACCCGAGTCGTACGAGCAGTACTTC
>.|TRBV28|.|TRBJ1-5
CASMIPGYLDQPQHF
TGTGCCAGCATGATTCCGGGGTACTTGGATCAGCCCCAGCATTTT
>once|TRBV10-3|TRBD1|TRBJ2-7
CAISEPTGLRYEQYF
TGTGCCATCAGTGAGCCGACAGGGCTTCGATACGAGCAGTACTTC
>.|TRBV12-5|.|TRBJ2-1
CASGLSGSSYNEQFF
TGTGCTAGTGGTTTGAGCGGAAGCTCCTACAATGAGCAGTTCTTC
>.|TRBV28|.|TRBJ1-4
CASSLTVDEKLFF
TGTGCCAGCAGTTTGACAGTAGATGAAAAACTGTTTTTT
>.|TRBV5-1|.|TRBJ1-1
CASSFQGPNTEAFF
TGCGCCAGCAGCTTCCAGGGGCCGAACACTGAAGCTTTCTTT
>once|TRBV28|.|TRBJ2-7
CASSTTVPGEQYF
TGTGCCAGCAGTACTACTGTGCCGGGTGAGCAGTACTTC
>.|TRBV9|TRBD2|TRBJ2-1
CASSRRLAGPSYNEQFF
TGTGCCAGCAGCCGGAGACTAGCGGGACCTTCCTACAATGAGCAGTTCTTC
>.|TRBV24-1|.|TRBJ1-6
CATSEGVRSPLHF
TGTGCCACCAGTGAAGGGGTAAGGTCACCCCTCCACTTT
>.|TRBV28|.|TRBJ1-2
CASVFQGRSNYGYTF
TGTGCCAGCGTCTTCCAGGGGCGCTCTAACTATGGCTACACCTTC
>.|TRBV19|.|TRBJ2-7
CASSPGHLYEQYF
TGTGCCAGTAGTCCGGGACACCTATACGAGCAGTACTTC
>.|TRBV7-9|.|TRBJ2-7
CASSTGADSYEQYF
TGTGCCAGCAGCACTGGAGCGGACAGCTACGAGCAGTACTTC
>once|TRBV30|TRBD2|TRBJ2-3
CAWVAGSSTDTQYF
TGTGCCTGGGTAGCGGGCTCGTCCACAGATACGCAGTATTTT
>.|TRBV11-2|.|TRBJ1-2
CASSRHPTGPDGYTF
TGTGCCAGCAGCCGCCACCCCACAGGGCCGGATGGCTACACCTTC
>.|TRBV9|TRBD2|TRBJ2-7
CASSVYEGGAYEQYF
TGTGCCAGCAGCGTATACGAGGGAGGGGCCTACGAGCAGTACTTC
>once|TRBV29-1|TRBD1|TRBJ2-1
CSVWDSDRGNEQFF
TGCAGCGTATGGGACTCGGACAGGGGTAATGAGCAGTTCTTC
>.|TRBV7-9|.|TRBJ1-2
CASSLEEGGYTF
TGTGCCAGCAGCTTAGAGGAGGGAGGCTACACCTTC
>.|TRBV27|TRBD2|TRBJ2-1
CASREPGTRNEFF
TGTGCCAGCAGGGAACCCGGGACTAGGAATGAGTTCTTC
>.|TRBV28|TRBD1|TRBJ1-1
CASHENLRTGGEAFF
TGTGCCAGCCACGAGAATCTTCGGACAGGGGGCGAAGCTTTCTTT
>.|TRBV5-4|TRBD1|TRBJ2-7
CASSGRDRGNEQYF
TGTGCCAGCAGCGGCCGGGACAGGGGGAACGAGCAGTACTTC
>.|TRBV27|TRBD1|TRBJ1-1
CASRPDRGQVRTEAFF
TGTGCCAGCAGGCCAGACAGGGGGCAAGTAAGAACTGAAGCTTTCTTT
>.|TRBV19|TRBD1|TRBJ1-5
CASSDGQGGNQPQHF
TGTGCCAGTAGTGATGGACAGGGGGGCAATCAGCCCCAGCATTTT
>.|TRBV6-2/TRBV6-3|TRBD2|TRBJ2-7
CASSYWSGGGYEQYF
TGTGCCAGCAGTTACTGGTCGGGAGGGGGCTACGAGCAGTACTTC
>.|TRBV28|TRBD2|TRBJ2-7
CASSPSGSPSYEQYF
TGTGCCAGCAGCCCAAGCGGGAGCCCCTCCTACGAGCAGTACTTC
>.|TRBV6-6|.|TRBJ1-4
CASSLPGHLNEKLFF
TGTGCCAGCAGTCTTCCGGGACACCTTAATGAAAAACTGTTTTTT
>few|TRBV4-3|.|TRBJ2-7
CASSRAGVSYEQYF
TGCGCCAGCAGCCGGGCAGGGGTCTCCTACGAGCAGTACTTC
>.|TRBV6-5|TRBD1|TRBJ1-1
CASSPDRPGTGEAFF
TGTGCCAGCAGTCCCGACAGACCAGGGACAGGGGAAGCTTTCTTT
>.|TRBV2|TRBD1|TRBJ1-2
CASTVPGQGGGGYTF
TGTGCCAGCACTGTACCGGGACAGGGTGGTGGTGGCTACACCTTC
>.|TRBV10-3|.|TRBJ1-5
CAISETGRSGNQPQHF
TGTGCCATCAGTGAGACAGGGCGTTCGGGCAATCAGCCCCAGCATTTT
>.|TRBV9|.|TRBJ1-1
CASSVQQGIGTEAFF
TGTGCCAGCAGCGTCCAACAGGGTATCGGCACTGAAGCTTTCTTT
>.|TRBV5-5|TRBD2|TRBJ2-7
CASSLTGGGSYEQYF
TGTGCCAGCAGCTTGACGGGAGGGGGCTCCTACGAGCAGTACTTC
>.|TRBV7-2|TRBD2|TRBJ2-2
CASSLAPPSGRAYTGELFF
TGTGCCAGCAGCTTAGCCCCTCCTAGCGGGAGGGCCTACACCGGGGAGCTGTTTTTT
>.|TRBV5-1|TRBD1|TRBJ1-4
CASSPGTGSNEKLFF
TGCGCCAGCAGCCCGGGGACAGGATCTAATGAAAAACTGTTTTTT
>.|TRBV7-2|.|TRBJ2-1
CASSITGSSYNEQFF
TGTGCCAGCAGCATTACAGGGAGCTCCTACAATGAGCAGTTCTTC
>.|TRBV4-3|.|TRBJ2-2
CASSQVFSRDTGELFF
TGCGCCAGCAGCCAAGTCTTTTCCAGGGACACCGGGGAGCTGTTTTTT
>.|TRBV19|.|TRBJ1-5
CASSRTSNQPQHF
TGTGCCAGTAGTCGGACATCTAATCAGCCCCAGCATTTT
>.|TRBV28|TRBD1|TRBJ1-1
CASSGQGMATLFEAFF
TGTGCCAGCAGTGGACAGGGGATGGCCACACTTTTTGAAGCTTTCTTT
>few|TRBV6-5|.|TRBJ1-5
CASSYGGQPQHF
TGTGCCAGCAGTTACGGAGGACAGCCCCAGCATTTT
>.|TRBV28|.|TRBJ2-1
CASSSLDSGTYNEQFF
TGTGCCAGCAGTTCCCTGGACAGTGGGACCTACAATGAGCAGTTCTTC
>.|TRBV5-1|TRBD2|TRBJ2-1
CASSLDKHGGSHNEQFF
TGCGCCAGCAGCTTGGATAAGCACGGCGGGAGCCACAATGAGCAGTTCTTC
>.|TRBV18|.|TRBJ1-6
CASSPSGTLGSPLHF
TGTGCCAGCTCACCATCGGGGACATTAGGTTCACCCCTCCACTTT
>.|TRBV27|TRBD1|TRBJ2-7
CASSRTGTYEQYF
TGTGCCAGCAGCCGGACAGGAACCTACGAGCAGTACTTC
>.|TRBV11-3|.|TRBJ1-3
CASSNTGTSGNTIYF
TGTGCCAGCAGTAATACAGGGACGTCTGGAAACACCATATATTTT
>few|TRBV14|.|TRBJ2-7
CASSHKDGVEQYF
TGTGCCAGCAGCCATAAAGACGGGGTTGAGCAGTACTTC
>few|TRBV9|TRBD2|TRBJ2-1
CASASGSLDEQFF
TGTGCCAGCGCCAGCGGGAGTCTGGATGAGCAGTTCTTC
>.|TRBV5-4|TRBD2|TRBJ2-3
CASSLAALAEVFTDTQYF
TGTGCCAGCAGCTTGGCTGCCCTAGCGGAGGTCTTCACAGATACGCAGTATTTT
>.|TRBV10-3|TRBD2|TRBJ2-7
CAISESGGEQYF
TGTGCCATCAGTGAGTCCGGGGGGGAGCAGTACTTC
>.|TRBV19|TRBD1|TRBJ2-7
CASTPGQGTTSRPYEQYF
TGTGCCAGTACACCGGGACAGGGAACTACTAGCCGCCCCTACGAGCAGTACTTC